One sample yielded the 17 T cell receptor beta chains listed below, sequenced in a study of blood T cell repertoires in COVID-19. TCRdb's copy holds only in-frame clones and misses some; the assay was immunoSEQ multiplex PCR. Of some 110,000 clones in the sample, roughly four fifths are singletons; the top ten hold 7.9%. Input material: peripheral blood. The source of these receptors is a man between 70 and 80 years old with acute or convalescent COVID-19.

The chain uses TRBV27 and TRBJ2-1; TRBD2 matches 8 bases. V shed 6 bases and J 2 bases; nucleotides not matched to a gene: 18. The CDR3 consists of 19 residues. Germline CDR1 and CDR2: MNHEY and SMNVEV (reference sequence). CDR3 nucleotide sequence: TGTGCCAGCAGACATACCGGGACTAGGTTTCTTGAAGCCTACAATGAGCAGTTCTTC. Protein product: CASRHTGTRFLEAYNEQFF.

This clone was detected only a few times. The V call is TRBV25-1, the J call TRBJ1-5; tentatively, D is TRBD1 (5 bases). Germline assignment: CDR1 MGHDK and CDR2 SYGVNS. V dropped 5 bases and J dropped 3 bases, with 8 bases sitting between them. The CDR3 is 13 amino acids. The DNA for the CDR3 is TGTGCCAGCAGTTCAGGGTTCAATCAGCCCCAGCATTTT. It translates to CASSSGFNQPQHF.

V and J are TRBV24-1 and TRBJ2-5, with 8 bases fitting TRBD1. The CDR3 extends over 16 amino acids. CDR1 and CDR2 from the germline V gene are KGHDR and SFDVKD. V gave up 4 bases and J gave up 3 bases; unmatched junction bases: 9. In DNA, the CDR3 is TGTGCCACCAGTGACCCCTCCAAGACAGGGGAAGAGACCCAGTACTTC. Translated, it gives CATSDPSKTGEETQYF.

The chain carries TRBV12-3 or TRBV12-4 and TRBJ1-2, with D tentatively TRBD1 (6 bases). Trimming took off 6 bases at V and 7 bases at J, with 15 bases between the two ends. This CDR3 is 13 amino acids long. The CDR3 coding sequence is TGTGCCAGCAGGGTAGACAGGCCTCCTGGCTACACCTTC. As protein: CASRVDRPPGYTF.

The rearrangement uses TRBV5-1 and TRBJ2-3, with 7 bases that match TRBD1. Germline V gives CDR1 SGHRS, CDR2 YFSETQ. CDR3 length: 14 amino acids. The V segment lost 9 bases and the J segment 0 bases; nucleotides outside the gene matches: 7. The CDR3 reads CATRQGPSTDTQYF. DNA for the CDR3: TGCGCCACCAGACAGGGCCCAAGCACAGATACGCAGTATTTT.

V gene TRBV2 combines with J gene TRBJ1-4; weak D call: TRBD1 (6 bases). Germline-derived CDR1 and CDR2 are SNHLY and FYNNEI. The CDR3 totals 13 residues. Trimming pared 6 bases from V and 7 bases from J, leaving 12 bases between. CDR3: CASRPDSAEKLFF. Written as DNA, the CDR3 is TGTGCCAGCAGGCCGGACAGTGCTGAAAAACTGTTTTTT.

The V and J genes are TRBV5-6 and TRBJ2-3, with D unresolved. CDR3 length: 15 residues. Trimming took off 1 base at V and 3 bases at J, with 12 bases between the two ends. Germline V gene sequence: CDR1 SGHDT, CDR2 YYEEEE. Here the CDR3 reads CASSLYGVETDTQYF. For the CDR3, the DNA is TGTGCCAGCAGCTTGTATGGAGTGGAGACAGATACGCAGTATTTT.

The genes are TRBV5-1 and TRBJ2-1, with D perhaps matching TRBD2 (5 bases). Germline V gene sequence: CDR1 SGHRS, CDR2 YFSETQ. This CDR3 has 15 amino acids. The germline V and J ends were trimmed by 7 bases and 7 bases, with 21 bases remaining between them. The CDR3 reads CASRQAGQTTNEQFF. The CDR3 region has the DNA TGCGCCAGCCGGCAGGCGGGCCAAACGACTAATGAGCAGTTCTTC.

The chain carries TRBV30 and TRBJ1-2, with D unclear. Trimming shortened V by 3 bases and J by 2 bases, and 10 bases separated the two germline ends. The CDR3 runs to 13 residues. Germline V gives CDR1 GTSNPN, CDR2 SVGIG (reference sequence). The CDR3 loop is CAWRRVTNYGYTF. CDR3 sequence (DNA): TGTGCCTGGAGGAGGGTCACCAACTATGGCTACACCTTC. The full variable domain, with the rest looked up from reference TRBV30 and TRBJ1-2, is SQTIHQWPATLVQPVGSPLSLECTVEGTSNPNLYWYRQAAGRGLQLLFYSVGIGQISSEVPQNLSASRPQDRQFILSSKKLLLSDSGFYLCAWRRVTNYGYTFGSGTRLTVV.

V and J are TRBV4-1 and TRBJ1-2; TRBD1 matches at 11 bases. This CDR3 contains 16 residues. Germline V gene data show CDR1 as MGHRA and CDR2 as YSYEKL. V lost 5 bases to trimming and J lost 4 bases; unmatched junction nucleotides: 9. CDR3 sequence reads: CASSFSRDRGVYGYTF. DNA of the CDR3: TGCGCCAGCAGCTTTTCCCGGGACAGGGGGGTCTATGGCTACACCTTC.

The CDR3 bases are TGTGCCAGCAGCGTCGAAGATGGGGGAGGACGGTACACAGATACGCAGTATTTT. Translating it yields CASSVEDGGGRYTDTQYF. The V and J genes are TRBV9 and TRBJ2-3, with D perhaps matching TRBD2 (6 bases). V was cut by 2 bases and J by 2 bases, with 21 bases left in between. Germline V lookup: CDR1 SGDLS, CDR2 YYNGEE. The CDR3 consists of 18 residues.

In its sample, this clone was seen a few times. The chain employs TRBV6-6 and TRBJ1-2, with 8 bases identical to TRBD1. The CDR3 consists of 15 residues. The trim removed 5 bases at V and 4 bases at J, leaving 9 bases unmatched. CDR1 is MNHNY, CDR2 SVGAGI, per germline (reference sequence). CDR3 region: CASSTIRGQSYGYTF. CDR3 DNA sequence: TGTGCCAGCAGTACAATCAGGGGGCAGAGCTATGGCTACACCTTC.

This chain joins TRBV5-8 and TRBJ1-1; D gene uncertain. With 0 bases removed from V and 8 bases from J, the gap between germline ends came to 11 bases. Germline V gene sequence: CDR1 SGHTS, CDR2 YDEGEE. This CDR3 contains 13 residues. The CDR3 coding sequence is TGTGCCAGCAGCTTGGGTTCCCCTGCGGAAGCTTTCTTT. Translated: CASSLGSPAEAFF.

V is TRBV7-9 and J is TRBJ1-2; 10 positions match TRBD1. J was trimmed by 8 bases and V by 5 bases; bases with no gene match: 11. The CDR3 contains 15 residues. Germline values: CDR1 SEHNR, CDR2 FQNEAQ (reference sequence). The CDR3 loop reads CASSRGQGGGGGYTF. The CDR3 nucleotides are TGTGCCAGCAGCCGCGGACAGGGGGGAGGTGGCGGCTACACCTTC. The complete variable domain, with remaining parts taken from reference TRBV7-9 and TRBJ1-2, reads DTGVSQNPRHKITKRGQNVTFRCDPISEHNRLYWYRQTLGQGPEFLTYFQNEAQLEKSRLLSDRFSAERPKGSFSTLEIQRTEQGDSAMYLCASSRGQGGGGGYTFGSGTRLTVV.

The chain links TRBV19 to TRBJ1-1, with D uncertain. Between the trimmed V and J ends, which lost 6 bases and 12 bases, there was a span of 20 bases. Germline CDR1 reads LNHDA; CDR2 reads SQIVND (reference sequence). This CDR3 has 13 amino acids. As DNA, the CDR3 is TGTGCCAGTAGATTGTACAGTACCGGTGGAACTTTCTTT. It yields the protein CASRLYSTGGTFF.

The chain couples TRBV2 to TRBJ2-3, with 7 positions matching TRBD2. Germline CDR1 SNHLY, CDR2 FYNNEI. The CDR3 sequence is 11 residues long. V was pared by 11 bases and J by 7 bases, with 6 bases of the junction left unmatched. CDR3 region: CASLGGNTQYF. In DNA, the CDR3 is TGTGCCTCACTCGGGGGGAATACGCAGTATTTT. The variable domain in full, with the rest retrieved from reference TRBV2 and TRBJ2-3, is EPEVTQTPSHQVTQMGQEVILRCVPISNHLYFYWYRQILGQKVEFLVSFYNNEISEKSEIFDDQFSVERPDGSNFTLKIRSTKLEDSAMYFCASLGGNTQYFGPGTRLTVL.

V is TRBV10-3 and J is TRBJ2-3; TRBD2 matches 8 bases. Looked up from germline, CDR1 is ENHRY and CDR2 is SYGVKD. The V and J ends lost 0 bases and 4 bases, in that order; junction bases with no gene match: 15. The CDR3 contains 19 residues. CDR3 amino acids: CAISESKAGGQNSPDTQYF. Here the CDR3 DNA reads TGTGCCATCAGTGAGTCGAAGGCGGGGGGCCAAAATTCCCCAGATACGCAGTATTTT.